This TCR beta chain was captured in a study of OX40 agonist ivuxolimab in advanced cancers. Study summary: Administration of intravenous ivuxolimab to patients occurred every 2 weeks at 0.01 to 10 mg/kg. Males comprised 70% to 90% of the group, whose mean age was approximately 62 years (range roughly 20 to 85). Study-level results: At 0.1 to 3.0 mg/kg, CD4+ and CD8+ blood T cells expanded clonally by week 6. Relatively little clonal expansion, among the lowest observed, appeared in partial responders at 0.1-3.0 mg/kg.

As for this clone: As yet, its antigen is unknown.

Germline CDR1 is SQVTM and CDR2 is ANQGSEA. Trimming shortened V by 6 bases and J by 6 bases, and 9 bases separated the two germline ends. CDR3 length: 11 amino acids. The data were produced by immunoSEQ multiplex PCR, yet TCRdb's version contains in-frame clones alone and is incomplete. The sample has about 27,000 clones, 82% seen once. The chain joins TRBV29-1 to TRBJ2-1; D is uncertain. The source is an adult with an advanced solid tumor such as melanoma, head and neck, liver or kidney cancer. This specimen consisted of CD4+ or CD8+ T cells sorted from blood, obtained in a trial of the OX40 agonist ivuxolimab. The CDR3 nucleotides read TGCAGCGTCCCCCTCGGCAATGAGCAGTTCTTC. Protein product: CSVPLGNEQFF.